The sequence of this T cell receptor (beta chain) was determined in a study of CD8 T cells in Susac syndrome. The study sequenced TCR beta in blood CD8+ and CD4+ T cells. Controls comprised healthy donors matched for age and sex. While CD8+ and CD4+ T cells were isolated negatively, TEMRA cells were enriched by FACS. Roughly 0.45 to 1 ug RNA was reverse transcribed with random hexamers. Amplification of TCR beta CDR3 by immunoSEQ multiplex PCR spanned 54 Vbeta and 13 Jbeta. Each CDR3 protein gets one entry after TCRdb re-called the immunoSEQ multiplex PCR reads with MiXCR. The repertoire consists of more than 95,000 distinct CDR3 sequences, with 90% to 95% occurring once and the leading ten covering 0.07% to 0.09%. This CDR3 contains 15 residues. Germline V lookup: CDR1 SGHAT, CDR2 FQNNGV. Trimming took 2 bases from V and 5 from J, leaving 13 bases between them.

The source material was CD4+ T cells from PBMCs. This receptor was obtained from a human donor in good health. The chain employs TRBV11-2 and TRBJ1-5; no clear D. Here the CDR3 reads CASSLSWAVDQPQHF. CDR3 coding DNA: TGTGCCAGCAGCTTAAGCTGGGCCGTGGATCAGCCCCAGCATTTT. The whole variable domain, filled in from reference TRBV11-2 and TRBJ1-5, reads EAGVAQSPRYKIIEKRQSVAFWCNPISGHATLYWYQQILGQGPKLLIQFQNNGVVDDSQLPKDRFSAERLKGVDSTLKIQPAKLEDSAVYLCASSLSWAVDQPQHFGDGTRLSIL.